This entry concerns a single T cell receptor beta chain. The antigen remains unidentified. The data were taken from a study of CD8 T cells in Susac syndrome. In the study overall: When their blood was taken, the Susac syndrome patients had either not yet had any therapy, were taking corticosteroids, or were taking intravenous immunoglobulin alone.

Regarding the study as a whole: The CD4+ T cell repertoires from Susac syndrome exhibited no clonal expansion.

RNA in amounts of 0.5 to 1 ug was reverse transcribed with random hexamers. TCRdb ran MiXCR on the immunoSEQ multiplex PCR reads and lists one entry per CDR3 protein. The sample has about 240,000 distinct CDR3 sequences, 90% to 96% seen once. CDR1 GTSNPN and CDR2 SVGIG come from the germline V gene (reference sequence). Trimming removed 0 bases at V and 8 bases at J, with 7 bases between. The CDR3 runs 12 residues. The sequence was collected from a human donor with Susac syndrome. This chain uses TRBV30 with TRBJ1-4; D gene ambiguous. Sequencing was carried out using CD4+ T cells from PBMCs. The CDR3 spells CAWSVEGEKLFF. The CDR3 DNA reads as TGTGCCTGGAGTGTGGAGGGCGAAAAACTGTTTTTT.